These 23 T cell receptor beta chains share one sample of origin, sequenced in a study of shared clonotypes between healthy human individuals. Generated by immunoSEQ multiplex PCR, the TCRdb table keeps only in-frame clones and is missing some. The sample contains some 480,000 clones, around 80% of which appear only once. The sample was PBMCs. The receptors shown here come from a woman aged 40 to 55 in good health. Some clones in this sample may be carry-over from other donors' samples.

In this sample, this clone turned up a few times. The chain is built from TRBV2 and TRBJ1-1; D might be TRBD1 (5 bases). The CDR3 totals 16 residues. Germline-derived CDR1 and CDR2 are SNHLY and FYNNEI. Trimming took off 6 bases at V and 0 bases at J, with 17 bases between the two ends. Written as DNA, the CDR3 is TGTGCCAGCAGGGCCCCGGGTCAGGGAGTGAACACTGAAGCTTTCTTT. It yields the protein CASRAPGQGVNTEAFF.

The chain couples TRBV7-8 to TRBJ2-3; D is uncertain. The CDR3 spans 16 residues. V shed 1 base and J shed 1 base, with 12 bases lying between them. From germline, CDR1 is SGHVS and CDR2 FQNEAQ. As DNA, the CDR3 is TGTGCCAGCAGCTTAGTGGCGAGATCACGCACAGATACGCAGTATTTT. Translation gives CASSLVARSRTDTQYF.

J is TRBJ2-1 and V is TRBV5-4; 7 nucleotides match TRBD1. V was pared by 1 base and J by 7 bases, with 2 bases of the junction left unmatched. Germline CDR1 reads SGHNT; CDR2 reads YYREEE (reference sequence). The CDR3 contains 13 residues. CDR3 sequence (DNA): TGTGCCAGCAGCTTGAGGGGGCGTAATGAGCAGTTCTTC. Residues: CASSLRGRNEQFF.

This chain joins TRBV2 and TRBJ1-3, with TRBD1 identical over 7 bases. With 3 bases clipped from V and 2 bases from J, the junction kept 4 bases outside the gene matches. The CDR3 contains 15 residues. The germline gives CDR1 SNHLY, CDR2 FYNNEI. CDR3 loop: CASSDEGAPGNTIYF. In DNA form, the CDR3 reads TGTGCCAGCAGTGATGAGGGGGCTCCTGGAAACACCATATATTTT.

In its sample, this clone was seen once. This chain uses TRBV7-3 with TRBJ2-2; TRBD2 might be the D (6 bases). The CDR3 length is 16 residues. Deletions cut 0 bases from V and 6 bases from J, with 14 bases between. CDR1 SGHTA and CDR2 FQGTGA come from the germline V gene. The CDR3 sequence: CASSLTGTGDAGELFF. Written as DNA, the CDR3 is TGTGCCAGCAGCTTAACGGGGACTGGGGACGCCGGGGAGCTGTTTTTT.

The chain combines TRBV28 with TRBJ2-1; 11 bases line up with TRBD2. CDR3 length: 15 residues. Germline trimming cut 7 bases from V and 6 bases from J; bases unmatched to any gene: 8. The germline V gene encodes CDR1 MDHEN and CDR2 SYDVKM. The CDR3 is CASTSQGTSGNEQFF. In DNA, the CDR3 is TGTGCCAGCACCAGCCAAGGGACTAGCGGCAATGAGCAGTTCTTC.

The rearrangement uses TRBV15 and TRBJ1-2; D is undetermined. CDR1 is LNHNV, CDR2 YYDKDF, per germline (reference sequence). V was clipped by 5 bases and J by 4 bases, with 8 bases between them. The CDR3 totals 12 residues. CDR3 sequence (DNA): TGTGCCACCAGCGGCGGCCTCTATGGCTACACCTTC. Its protein product is CATSGGLYGYTF.

This sequence joins TRBV30 and TRBJ1-3; a weak D match, TRBD1 (6 bases). Germline lookup yields CDR1 GTSNPN and CDR2 SVGIG (reference sequence). Between the trimmed V and J ends, which lost 3 bases and 0 bases, there was a span of 15 bases. This CDR3 has 16 amino acids. The CDR3 reads CAWSRGSQSSGNTIYF. The DNA for the CDR3 is TGTGCCTGGAGCAGGGGTAGCCAGAGCTCTGGAAACACCATATATTTT.

This clone showed up many times. The rearrangement joins TRBV5-1 to TRBJ1-4; 8 positions agree with TRBD1. CDR3 size: 15 residues. V lost 1 base and J lost 4; bases outside the gene matches: 3. CDR1 and CDR2 from the germline V gene are SGHRS and YFSETQ. CDR3 loop: CASSLRTGNNEKLFF. The CDR3 nucleotides are TGCGCCAGCAGCTTGAGGACAGGGAATAATGAAAAACTGTTTTTT.

This clone came up a few times. This chain joins TRBV7-8 and TRBJ2-2; possibly TRBD2 for D (5 bases). The CDR3 is made up of 18 amino acids. CDR1 and CDR2 (germline): SGHVS, FQNEAQ. Deletions cut 2 bases from V and 1 base from J, with 17 bases between. The CDR3 here is CASSLRFRLAGNTGELFF. The CDR3 nucleotides are TGTGCCAGCAGCTTAAGGTTTCGGCTAGCTGGGAACACCGGGGAGCTGTTTTTT.

This clone showed up just a few times. The rearrangement uses TRBV11-2 and TRBJ2-5, with unresolved D. Looked up from germline, CDR1 is SGHAT and CDR2 is FQNNGV. V shed 3 bases and J shed 1 base, with 9 bases lying between them. The CDR3 totals 14 residues. CDR3 protein: CASSLVGFQETQYF. CDR3 nucleotide sequence: TGTGCCAGCAGCTTGGTGGGCTTCCAAGAGACCCAGTACTTC.

This chain connects TRBV30 to TRBJ1-1; D might be TRBD1 (6 bases). This CDR3 region has 14 residues. Germline lookup yields CDR1 GTSNPN and CDR2 SVGIG (reference sequence). Trimming left V 2 bases short and J 5 bases short, with 15 bases between. CDR3 residues: CAWSLYREATEAFF. CDR3 in DNA: TGTGCCTGGAGTTTGTACAGGGAGGCGACTGAAGCTTTCTTT.

This chain joins TRBV18 and TRBJ2-7; TRBD1 matches 7 bases. This CDR3 region has 15 residues. CDR1 is KGHSH, CDR2 LQKENI, per germline. The J segment lost 3 bases and the V segment lost 6 bases, leaving 11 bases of the junction unmatched. The CDR3 sequence: CASSPRQGGGYEQYF. CDR3 nucleotide sequence: TGTGCCAGCTCGCCCCGACAGGGTGGGGGCTACGAGCAGTACTTC.

A few counts support this clone. The V call is TRBV6-6, the J call TRBJ1-5; 7 bases agree with TRBD1. The CDR3 spans 14 residues. Per the germline V gene, CDR1 is MNHNY and CDR2 is SVGAGI (reference sequence). The J segment lost 3 bases and the V segment lost 5 bases, leaving 4 bases of the junction unmatched. CDR3: CASSPDRNNQPQHF. Here the CDR3 DNA reads TGTGCCAGCAGTCCGGACAGGAACAATCAGCCCCAGCATTTT.

This clone was seen a handful of times. At one of its ends the junction is not consistent with the germline gene, which may arise from a read error. This sequence joins TRBV11-2 and TRBJ2-7, with D unclear. From germline, CDR1 is SGHAT and CDR2 FQNNGV. CDR3 length: 13 residues. CDR3 bases: TGTGCCAGCAGCACCCCACTATCCTCCGAGCAGTACTTC. This encodes CASSTPLSSEQYF. Complete variable domain (other parts from reference TRBV11-2 and TRBJ2-7): EAGVAQSPRYKIIEKRQSVAFWCNPISGHATLYWYQQILGQGPKLLIQFQNNGVVDDSQLPKDRFSAERLKGVDSTLKIQPAKLEDSAVYLCASSTPLSSEQYFGPGTRLTVT.

V usage is TRBV5-6 and J usage is TRBJ2-7; D may be TRBD1 (5 bases). The ends were cut back, 4 bases at V and 2 bases at J, with 7 bases in the middle. This CDR3 has 12 amino acids. Germline CDR1 is SGHDT and CDR2 is YYEEEE. CDR3 in amino acids: CASSKQAYEQYF. CDR3 coding DNA: TGTGCCAGCAGCAAACAGGCCTACGAGCAGTACTTC.

This clone showed up just once. V gene TRBV19 combines with J gene TRBJ2-6; D unclear. This CDR3 region has 14 residues. The germline CDR1 and CDR2 sequences are LNHDA and SQIVND (reference sequence). With 3 bases removed from V and 0 bases from J, the gap between germline ends came to 3 bases. Here the CDR3 DNA reads TGTGCCAGTAGTATCGACTCTGGGGCCAACGTCCTGACTTTC. Its protein product is CASSIDSGANVLTF.

In regard to this clone: A junction end diverges from the germline sequence, so it may reflect a read error. The chain recombines TRBV30 with TRBJ2-1; TRBD1 or TRBD2 may be the D gene (5 bases each). This CDR3 has 10 residues. The germline CDR1 and CDR2 sequences are GTSNPN and SVGIG (reference sequence). The CDR3 loop is CAWGGASWVF. Here the CDR3 DNA reads TGTGCCTGGGGTGGGGCTAGCTGGGTCTTC.

This chain connects TRBV6-1 to TRBJ1-5; 7 bases are shared with TRBD1. CDR1 and CDR2 from the germline V gene are MNHNS and SASEGT. This CDR3 is built from 15 residues. V shed 6 bases and J 6 bases; nucleotides not matched to a gene: 11. CDR3 bases: TGTGCCAGCAGGGACAGGCGAGGGGAAGGTCAGCCCCAGCATTTT. Its translation is CASRDRRGEGQPQHF.

This sequence joins TRBV28 and TRBJ1-1; D not certain. The CDR3 spans 13 residues. Germline CDR1 is MDHEN and CDR2 is SYDVKM. Trimming took 4 bases from V and 9 from J, leaving 15 bases between them. CDR3 residues: CASSSLPGSQAFF. The CDR3 DNA reads TGTGCCAGCAGTTCGCTGCCGGGATCACAAGCTTTCTTT.

This clone has just a few counts. J is TRBJ1-5 and V is TRBV5-6; 8 bases fit TRBD1. The CDR3 is made up of 14 amino acids. V trimming: 3 bases; J trimming: 4 bases; junction bases outside the gene matches: 3. Germline V gene sequence: CDR1 SGHDT, CDR2 YYEEEE. The CDR3 region is CASSSRQGNQPQHF. The CDR3 DNA sequence: TGTGCCAGCAGCTCGAGACAGGGGAATCAGCCCCAGCATTTT.

The rearrangement uses TRBV7-9 and TRBJ2-7, with D maybe TRBD1 (6 bases). The germline gives CDR1 SEHNR, CDR2 FQNEAQ (reference sequence). The CDR3 consists of 13 residues. V was cut by 5 bases and J by 4 bases, with 12 bases left in between. The CDR3 is CASSLGALYEQYF. CDR3 DNA: TGTGCCAGCAGCCTGGGGGCGCTTTACGAGCAGTACTTC.

The chain carries TRBV5-1 and TRBJ1-3, with D hard to call. CDR1 SGHRS and CDR2 YFSETQ come from the germline V gene. V dropped 1 base and J dropped 1 base, with 6 bases sitting between them. This CDR3 is built from 14 residues. The CDR3 DNA sequence: TGCGCCAGCAGCTTGACACCTTCTGGAAACACCATATATTTT. Translated, it gives CASSLTPSGNTIYF.